The TCR beta chain described here comes from a study of T cells in Graves' hyperthyroidism and ophthalmopathy. Amplification targeted TCR beta CDR3 regions from RNA transcripts. An initial round of RT-PCR targeting the TCR CDR3 relied on the HTBI primer set. One entry per CDR3 protein, called by TCRdb with MiXCR from the multiplex PCR reads. Of roughly 350,000 distinct CDR3 sequences in the sample, approximately 15% were seen once. There are 15 residues in the CDR3. In germline, CDR1 is LGHDT, CDR2 YNNKEL (reference sequence). Trimming removed 4 bases from V and 2 bases from J, with 14 bases in between. This clonotype was found many times.

Material for sequencing was blood. This clonotype was obtained from a woman aged 25 to 39 with Graves' ophthalmopathy. The J gene is TRBJ2-5, the V gene TRBV3-1; D is uncertain. CDR3 residues: CASSRSVIRQETQYF. CDR3 coding DNA: TGTGCCAGCAGCCGATCGGTAATCCGGCAAGAGACCCAGTACTTC.